This T cell receptor (beta chain) came from a study of technical replicates of blood from a handful of donors. Trimming at V came to 3 bases and at J to 11 bases, leaving 8 bases not matched to a gene. The CDR3 contains 13 residues. In germline, CDR1 is MNHEY, CDR2 SVGAGI. The protocol was immunoSEQ multiplex PCR, while the TCRdb copy is restricted to in-frame clones and leaves out a portion. The sample yields around 60,000 clones, approximately 92% seen once. Sequenced sample: PBMCs. The chain combines TRBV6-5 with TRBJ2-7; TRBD2 matches 9 bases. The clonotype comes from a human donor in good health. Some clones in this sample may be carry-over from other donors' samples. The CDR3 region is CASSYRLADPKYF. The DNA of the CDR3 is TGTGCCAGCAGTTATCGACTAGCGGATCCTAAGTACTTC.